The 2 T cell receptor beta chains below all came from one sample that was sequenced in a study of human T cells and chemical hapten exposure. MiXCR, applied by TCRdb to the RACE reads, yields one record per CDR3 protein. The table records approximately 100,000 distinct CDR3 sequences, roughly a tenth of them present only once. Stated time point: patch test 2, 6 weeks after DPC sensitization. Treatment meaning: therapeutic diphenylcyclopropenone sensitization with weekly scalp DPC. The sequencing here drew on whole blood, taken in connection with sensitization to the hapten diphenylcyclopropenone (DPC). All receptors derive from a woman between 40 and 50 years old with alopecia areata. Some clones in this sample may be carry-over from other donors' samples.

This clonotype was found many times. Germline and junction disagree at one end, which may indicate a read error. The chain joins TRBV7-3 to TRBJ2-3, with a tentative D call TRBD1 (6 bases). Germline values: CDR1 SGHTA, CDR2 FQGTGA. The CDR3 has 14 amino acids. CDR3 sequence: CASSLTGSTDTQYF. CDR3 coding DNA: TGTGCCAGCAGTTTAACAGGGAGCACAGATACGCAGTATTTT.

The CDR3 sequence is CASSHPGLETQYF. The CDR3 coding sequence is TGTGCCAGCAGCCATCCGGGTCTTGAGACCCAGTACTTC. This sequence joins TRBV27 and TRBJ2-5; D remains unclear. The CDR3 totals 13 residues. CDR1 MNHEY and CDR2 SMNVEV come from the germline V gene (reference sequence). V dropped 6 bases and J dropped 5 bases, with 13 bases sitting between them.